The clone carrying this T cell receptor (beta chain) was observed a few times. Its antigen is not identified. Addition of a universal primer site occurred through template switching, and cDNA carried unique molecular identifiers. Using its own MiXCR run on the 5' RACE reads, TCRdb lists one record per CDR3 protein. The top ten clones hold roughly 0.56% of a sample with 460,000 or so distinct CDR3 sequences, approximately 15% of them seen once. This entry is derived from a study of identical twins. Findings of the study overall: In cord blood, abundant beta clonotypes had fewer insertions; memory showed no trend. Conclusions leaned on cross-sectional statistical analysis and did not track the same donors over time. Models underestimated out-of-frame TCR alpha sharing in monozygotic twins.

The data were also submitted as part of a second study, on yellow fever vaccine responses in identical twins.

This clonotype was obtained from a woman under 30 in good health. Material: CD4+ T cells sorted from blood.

CDR3 in DNA: TGTGCCAGCAGCCAAGCGGGAGCGGGCAAAGGGCGGAAGGACCAGTACTTC. This encodes CASSQAGAGKGRKDQYF. V gene TRBV14 combines with J gene TRBJ2-5, with D possibly being TRBD2 (6 bases). The CDR3 runs 17 residues. The germline V and J ends were trimmed by 1 base and 10 bases, with 25 bases remaining between them. In germline, CDR1 is SGHDN, CDR2 FVKESK.